This T cell receptor (beta chain) came from a study of T cell changes during pregnancy in multiple sclerosis (dated by TCRdb to 2018 to 2020). Background for the entire study: The study looked at changes in the T cell repertoire across pregnancy in women with multiple sclerosis.

Preparation of the library involved the immunoSEQ multiplex PCR assay. TCRdb re-hosts the immuneACCESS table, in-frame sequences only. Its copies lack some clones; in the studies checked, an unresolved V gene accounts for under half of them, and the cause for the rest is not known. Counted in this sample were 130,000 or so clones; about 95% of them appeared once. The ten biggest clones cover 0.4% to 0.5% of the sample. About this clone itself: It lacks a known antigen. Base qualities are not recorded, but no much larger clone differs from it by a single base.

At the junction V is shortened by 1 base and J by 3 bases, with 7 bases in between. The CDR3 runs 14 amino acids, cysteine and phenylalanine included. The entry retains the CDR3 DNA only, 42 bases that are in frame from base 1. According to the germline V gene (reference sequence), CDR1 reads LNHDA and CDR2 reads SQIVND. This sequence originates from a female donor with multiple sclerosis, enrolled in a pregnancy study. The rearranged chain carries TRBV19 and TRBJ1-5; the D gene is possibly TRBD1, with 6 bases matching. The material was peripheral blood, obtained after pregnancy. The sequenced DNA is TGTGCCAGTAGTATAGGGGACAACAATCAGCCCCAGCATTTT. This encodes CASSIGDNNQPQHF.